A selection of T cell receptor beta chains follows, all from one sample in a study of shared clonotypes between healthy human individuals. Profiling relied on immunoSEQ multiplex PCR, and the TCRdb table lists in-frame clones only, not all of them. The table records about 2.1 million clones, around 93% of them present only once. Source material: naive CD8+ T cells from PBMCs. These receptors originate from a man aged 18 to 30 in good health. Some clones in this sample may be carry-over from other donors' samples. Each CDR3 is given with its conserved first and last residue. The order of the fields is CDR3 length, D gene, clone size, J gene, V gene, CDR3 protein, CDR3 DNA. The D gene is left open where the match is weak. Clone size is shown for a subset of rows, as once, few, many or a class of expanded clone.

length: 12; D: .; size: few; J: TRBJ1-1; V: TRBV30; CDR3: CAWRGAGTEAFF; DNA: TGTGCCTGGAGGGGGGCCGGCACTGAAGCTTTCTTT
length: 15; D: TRBD1; size: .; J: TRBJ1-2; V: TRBV27; CDR3: CASSLVGTGLVGYTF; DNA: TGTGCCAGCAGTTTAGTCGGGACAGGGTTAGTTGGTTACACCTTC
length: 15; D: .; size: .; J: TRBJ1-1; V: TRBV27; CDR3: CASSLSGGKNTEAFF; DNA: TGTGCCAGCAGTTTATCAGGCGGAAAGAACACTGAAGCTTTCTTT
length: 15; D: .; size: .; J: TRBJ2-5; V: TRBV7-2; CDR3: CASSPGVRSWETQYF; DNA: TGTGCCAGCAGCCCAGGGGTGCGGAGTTGGGAGACCCAGTACTTC
length: 15; D: TRBD2; size: once; J: TRBJ2-3; V: TRBV19; CDR3: CASSDRTSGRDTQYF; DNA: TGTGCCAGTAGTGATCGGACTAGCGGGCGGGATACGCAGTATTTT
length: 13; D: .; size: .; J: TRBJ2-7; V: TRBV7-9; CDR3: CASSLGGLYEQYF; DNA: TGTGCCAGCAGCTTGGGGGGCCTATACGAGCAGTACTTC
length: 12; D: .; size: .; J: TRBJ1-2; V: TRBV19; CDR3: CASSIGRSGYTF; DNA: TGTGCCAGTAGTATAGGTCGGAGCGGCTACACCTTC
length: 17; D: TRBD2; size: .; J: TRBJ2-7; V: TRBV7-2; CDR3: CASSTGLAGGASYEQYF; DNA: TGTGCCAGCAGCACCGGACTAGCGGGAGGGGCCTCCTACGAGCAGTACTTC
length: 18; D: TRBD1; size: .; J: TRBJ2-4; V: TRBV19; CDR3: CASSARSTGPLAKNIQYF; DNA: TGTGCCAGTAGTGCCCGCTCGACAGGGCCACTAGCCAAAAACATTCAGTACTTC
length: 14; D: TRBD1; size: .; J: TRBJ2-5; V: TRBV11-2; CDR3: CASSRTGPQETQYF; DNA: TGTGCCAGCAGCCGGACAGGCCCCCAAGAGACCCAGTACTTC
length: 16; D: .; size: once; J: TRBJ2-1; V: TRBV5-6; CDR3: CASSRSRQSNYNEQFF; DNA: TGTGCCAGCAGCAGATCACGACAGTCTAACTACAATGAGCAGTTCTTC
length: 17; D: .; size: .; J: TRBJ1-1; V: TRBV6-1; CDR3: CASSEVVGRSMNTEAFF; DNA: TGTGCCAGCAGTGAAGTGGTTGGGAGGAGCATGAACACTGAAGCTTTCTTT
length: 15; D: .; size: .; J: TRBJ2-2; V: TRBV7-9; CDR3: CALREGASNTGELFF; DNA: TGTGCCCTGAGAGAGGGAGCCAGTAACACCGGGGAGCTGTTTTTT
length: 16; D: .; size: .; J: TRBJ2-5; V: TRBV7-9; CDR3: CASSPLGSTIQETQYF; DNA: TGTGCCAGCAGCCCCCTCGGGAGCACTATCCAAGAGACCCAGTACTTC
length: 15; D: .; size: .; J: TRBJ1-2; V: TRBV19; CDR3: CASSIPSERHYGYTF; DNA: TGTGCCAGTAGTATCCCCAGTGAGAGGCACTATGGCTACACCTTC
length: 15; D: .; size: once; J: TRBJ1-4; V: TRBV27; CDR3: CASSLSSRVGEKLFF; DNA: TGTGCCAGCAGTTTATCGTCCAGGGTGGGGGAAAAACTGTTTTTT
length: 11; D: .; size: .; J: TRBJ2-1; V: TRBV7-3; CDR3: CASSEGLRRFF; DNA: TGTGCCAGCAGCGAGGGACTCCGTAGGTTCTTC
length: 15; D: TRBD1; size: .; J: TRBJ2-3; V: TRBV27; CDR3: CASSLSATGFDTQYF; DNA: TGTGCCAGCAGTTTATCTGCGACAGGGTTCGATACGCAGTATTTT
length: 16; D: .; size: .; J: TRBJ2-7; V: TRBV14; CDR3: CASSSRPGRRSYEQYF; DNA: TGTGCCAGCAGCTCCCGACCGGGAAGGCGCTCCTACGAGCAGTACTTC
length: 15; D: TRBD1; size: .; J: TRBJ2-7; V: TRBV25-1; CDR3: CASSERTGQTYEQYF; DNA: TGTGCCAGCAGTGAAAGGACAGGGCAGACCTACGAGCAGTACTTC
length: 14; D: .; size: .; J: TRBJ2-3; V: TRBV25-1; CDR3: CASSDRRSTDTQYF; DNA: TGTGCCAGCAGTGATCGTCGGAGCACAGATACGCAGTATTTT
length: 14; D: TRBD1; size: .; J: TRBJ2-7; V: TRBV29-1; CDR3: CSVVDRGHSYEQYF; DNA: TGCAGCGTTGTCGACAGGGGGCACTCCTACGAGCAGTACTTC
length: 16; D: .; size: .; J: TRBJ1-3; V: TRBV9; CDR3: CASAPSGAVSGNTIYF; DNA: TGTGCCAGCGCCCCCTCAGGGGCCGTCTCTGGAAACACCATATATTTT
length: 14; D: .; size: .; J: TRBJ1-1; V: TRBV7-6; CDR3: CASSRPGSRGEAFF; DNA: TGTGCCAGCAGCCGGCCGGGTTCCCGAGGTGAAGCTTTCTTT
length: 17; D: .; size: .; J: TRBJ1-2; V: TRBV9; CDR3: CASSVDPVGQSNYGYTF; DNA: TGTGCCAGCAGCGTAGACCCAGTTGGACAGAGCAACTATGGCTACACCTTC
length: 14; D: TRBD1; size: .; J: TRBJ2-7; V: TRBV9; CDR3: CASSDGQGAYEQYF; DNA: TGTGCCAGCAGCGATGGACAGGGGGCGTACGAGCAGTACTTC
length: 15; D: TRBD1; size: .; J: TRBJ1-2; V: TRBV19; CDR3: CASSIMTGNYYGYTF; DNA: TGTGCCAGTAGTATTATGACAGGGAATTACTATGGCTACACCTTC
length: 14; D: .; size: .; J: TRBJ1-2; V: TRBV2; CDR3: CASSLGGFNYGYTF; DNA: TGTGCCAGCAGTTTGGGGGGGTTTAACTATGGCTACACCTTC
length: 17; D: TRBD1; size: .; J: TRBJ1-4; V: TRBV5-5; CDR3: CASSSNLGTDTNEKLFF; DNA: TGTGCCAGCAGCTCAAATCTTGGGACAGACACTAATGAAAAACTGTTTTTT
length: 16; D: TRBD2; size: .; J: TRBJ2-7; V: TRBV4-1; CDR3: CASSLSGLADHYEQYF; DNA: TGCGCCAGCAGCCTTAGCGGGCTAGCGGACCACTACGAGCAGTACTTC
length: 16; D: TRBD1; size: .; J: TRBJ1-4; V: TRBV28; CDR3: CASSSTQGAHNEKLFF; DNA: TGTGCCAGCAGTTCCACACAGGGGGCGCATAATGAAAAACTGTTTTTT
length: 11; D: .; size: few; J: TRBJ2-7; V: TRBV7-9; CDR3: CASSPNYEQYF; DNA: TGTGCCAGCAGCCCCAACTACGAGCAGTACTTC
length: 15; D: .; size: .; J: TRBJ2-7; V: TRBV4-3; CDR3: CASSQVYSRDVEQYF; DNA: TGCGCCAGCAGCCAAGTTTATTCCCGGGACGTTGAGCAGTACTTC
length: 15; D: .; size: .; J: TRBJ2-1; V: TRBV4-2; CDR3: CAVAPVSSSYNEQFF; DNA: TGTGCCGTCGCCCCCGTTAGCAGCTCCTACAATGAGCAGTTCTTC
length: 15; D: .; size: .; J: TRBJ1-1; V: TRBV30; CDR3: CAWSLQGLRNTEAFF; DNA: TGTGCCTGGAGTCTTCAGGGTTTAAGGAACACTGAAGCTTTCTTT
length: 16; D: .; size: .; J: TRBJ1-4; V: TRBV5-5; CDR3: CASSVGRRTINEKLFF; DNA: TGTGCCAGCAGCGTGGGGCGACGGACTATTAATGAAAAACTGTTTTTT
length: 16; D: .; size: .; J: TRBJ2-7; V: TRBV15; CDR3: CATSRGRTLIPYEQYF; DNA: TGTGCCACCAGCAGAGGTCGGACACTGATCCCCTACGAGCAGTACTTC
length: 14; D: TRBD2; size: .; J: TRBJ2-5; V: TRBV27; CDR3: CASSLGGRAETQYF; DNA: TGTGCCAGCAGTTTGGGAGGGAGAGCCGAGACCCAGTACTTC
length: 12; D: .; size: .; J: TRBJ1-1; V: TRBV29-1; CDR3: CSVDGGITEAFF; DNA: TGCAGCGTTGATGGAGGGATCACTGAAGCTTTCTTT
length: 16; D: TRBD2; size: .; J: TRBJ2-5; V: TRBV27; CDR3: CASRGLSGRAWETQYF; DNA: TGTGCCAGCAGAGGGCTTAGCGGGAGGGCTTGGGAGACCCAGTACTTC
length: 16; D: TRBD2; size: .; J: TRBJ2-1; V: TRBV27; CDR3: CASTTGGGRQYNEQFF; DNA: TGTGCCAGCACTACTGGGGGCGGGAGGCAATACAATGAGCAGTTCTTC
length: 18; D: TRBD2; size: .; J: TRBJ2-4; V: TRBV15; CDR3: CATSRTYLAGGMRNIQYF; DNA: TGTGCCACCAGCAGAACCTACTTAGCGGGAGGGATGCGAAACATTCAGTACTTC
length: 15; D: TRBD2; size: .; J: TRBJ2-4; V: TRBV27; CDR3: CASSPRTSGSHIQYF; DNA: TGTGCCAGCAGCCCAAGGACTAGCGGGAGTCACATTCAGTACTTC
length: 13; D: .; size: .; J: TRBJ2-7; V: TRBV11-2; CDR3: CASSLDRAPEQYF; DNA: TGTGCCAGCAGCTTAGATAGGGCCCCCGAGCAGTACTTC
length: 14; D: .; size: .; J: TRBJ1-2; V: TRBV9; CDR3: CASSVADSNYGYTF; DNA: TGTGCCAGCAGCGTAGCGGACAGTAACTATGGCTACACCTTC
length: 16; D: TRBD2; size: .; J: TRBJ2-3; V: TRBV6-5; CDR3: CASSYSLAGSTDTQYF; DNA: TGTGCCAGCAGTTACTCGCTAGCGGGGAGCACAGATACGCAGTATTTT
length: 15; D: .; size: .; J: TRBJ2-7; V: TRBV4-1; CDR3: CASSQGGGQVREQYF; DNA: TGCGCCAGCAGCCAAGGTGGGGGCCAGGTCCGCGAGCAGTACTTC
length: 17; D: .; size: .; J: TRBJ2-4; V: TRBV9; CDR3: CASSPTGLPLAKNIQYF; DNA: TGTGCCAGCAGCCCCACGGGACTTCCGTTAGCCAAAAACATTCAGTACTTC
length: 16; D: TRBD2; size: few; J: TRBJ2-7; V: TRBV18; CDR3: CASSPRRGEGITVQYF; DNA: TGTGCCAGCTCACCTCGCCGGGGGGAAGGCATCACCGTGCAGTACTTC
length: 15; D: TRBD2; size: .; J: TRBJ2-7; V: TRBV6-1; CDR3: CASRKRGLAGGEQYF; DNA: TGTGCCAGCAGAAAAAGGGGACTAGCGGGTGGCGAGCAGTACTTC
length: 16; D: TRBD2; size: .; J: TRBJ2-7; V: TRBV7-3; CDR3: CASSLTGLAGAYEQYF; DNA: TGTGCCAGCAGCTTAACAGGGCTAGCGGGCGCCTACGAGCAGTACTTC
length: 12; D: .; size: once; J: TRBJ2-1; V: TRBV19; CDR3: CASSVLYNEQFF; DNA: TGTGCCAGTAGTGTACTCTACAATGAGCAGTTCTTC
length: 15; D: .; size: .; J: TRBJ1-4; V: TRBV23-1; CDR3: CASSQCAAGDEKLFF; DNA: TGCGCCAGCAGTCAATGCGCGGCTGGGGATGAAAAACTGTTTTTT
length: 19; D: .; size: few; J: TRBJ2-1; V: TRBV5-1; CDR3: CASSLIHPYGRGPDNEQFF; DNA: TGCGCCAGCAGCTTAATCCACCCCTATGGAAGGGGTCCTGACAATGAGCAGTTCTTC
length: 13; D: .; size: .; J: TRBJ2-7; V: TRBV28; CDR3: CASSLIGGDEQYF; DNA: TGTGCCAGCAGTTTAATCGGCGGAGACGAGCAGTACTTC